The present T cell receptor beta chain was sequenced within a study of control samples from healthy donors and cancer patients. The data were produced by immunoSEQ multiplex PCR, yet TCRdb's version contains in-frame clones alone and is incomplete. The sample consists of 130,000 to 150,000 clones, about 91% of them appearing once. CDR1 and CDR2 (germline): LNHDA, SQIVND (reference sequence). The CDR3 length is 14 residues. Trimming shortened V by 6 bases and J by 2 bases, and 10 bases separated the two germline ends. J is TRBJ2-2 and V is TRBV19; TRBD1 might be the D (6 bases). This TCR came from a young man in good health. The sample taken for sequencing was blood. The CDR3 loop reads CASRVGHNTGELFF. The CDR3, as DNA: TGTGCCAGTAGAGTGGGACACAACACCGGGGAGCTGTTTTTT.